The T cell receptor beta chain under discussion was sequenced for a study of cytomegalovirus exposure and HLA in healthy donors. Study details: Sequencing of about 179 million T cells in an earlier analysis found 100 million to 140 million unique TCR beta sequences.

As for this clone: Its antigen is currently unknown.

Broader study findings: The dataset shows that most TCR sequences were rare, while some public TCRs occurred in many donors. Later analysis suggested links between common viral pathogens and several top significant clusters.

This CDR3 region has 14 residues. Germline CDR1 SQVTM, CDR2 ANQGSEA. V lost 2 bases to trimming and J lost 3 bases, with 13 bases between them. PCR involved 60 Vbeta and 13 Jbeta primers. In the original workflow: Roughly 83 million unique TCR beta chains, roughly 11 million of them shared, were counted by a later analysis. TCRdb keeps only in-frame clones here, not all; method: immunoSEQ multiplex PCR. From that table come the V and J calls and clone size; the DNA was used to work out D and trimming. The data contain approximately 190,000 clones, roughly 80% of them singletons. The sequenced sample was PBMCs. The receptor comes from a woman between 50 and 59 years old in good health and CMV-seropositive. V is TRBV29-1 and J is TRBJ2-5, with D unclear. CDR3 in DNA: TGCAGCGTTGAATTGTCGGTTTCCAAAGAGACCCAGTACTTC. Translation: CSVELSVSKETQYF.